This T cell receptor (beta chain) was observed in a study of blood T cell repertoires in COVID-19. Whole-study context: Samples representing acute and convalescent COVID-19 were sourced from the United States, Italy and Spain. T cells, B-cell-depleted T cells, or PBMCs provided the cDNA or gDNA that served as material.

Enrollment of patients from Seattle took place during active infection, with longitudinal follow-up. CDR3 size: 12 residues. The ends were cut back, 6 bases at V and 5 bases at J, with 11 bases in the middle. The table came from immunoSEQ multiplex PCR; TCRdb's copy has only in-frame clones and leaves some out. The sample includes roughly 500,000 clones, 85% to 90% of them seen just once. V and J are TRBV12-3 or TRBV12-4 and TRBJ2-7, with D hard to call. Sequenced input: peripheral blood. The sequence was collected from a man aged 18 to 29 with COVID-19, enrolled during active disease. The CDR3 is CASSSGYNEQYF. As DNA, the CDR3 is TGTGCCAGCAGCTCTGGTTACAACGAGCAGTACTTC.